These 20 T cell receptor beta chains came from one sample sequenced in a study of blood T cell repertoires in COVID-19. Repertoires were generated with immunoSEQ multiplex PCR, while TCRdb's copy carries only in-frame clones and drops some. The profile shows about 70,000 clones, roughly 84% of them singletons. The specimen sequenced was peripheral blood. These receptors originate from a young woman with acute or convalescent COVID-19.

The gene calls are TRBV10-1 and TRBJ2-5; 8 bases agree with TRBD2. V lost 6 bases and J lost 1; bases outside the gene matches: 13. Germline CDR1 reads WNHNN; CDR2 reads SYGVQD (reference sequence). The CDR3 is 17 amino acids. CDR3 protein: CASRGVARGGLQETQYF. The CDR3 nucleotides read TGCGCCAGCAGGGGAGTCGCTCGGGGGGGCCTCCAAGAGACCCAGTACTTC.

This clone was detected once. Other DNA variants within this sample encode the same CDR3. The V call is TRBV6-2 or TRBV6-3, the J call TRBJ1-5; TRBD1 is a possible D gene (6 bases). CDR3 length: 14 residues. The germline gives CDR1 MNHEY, CDR2 SVGEGT. The ends were cut back, 0 bases at V and 6 bases at J, with 9 bases in the middle. CDR3 in DNA: TGTGCCAGCAGTTACTCAGGGGGGGTTCAGCCCCAGCATTTT. This codes for CASSYSGGVQPQHF.

The V and J genes are TRBV2 and TRBJ2-2; 13 bases align to TRBD2. The V gene end was trimmed by 6 bases and the J gene end by 0 bases; junction bases not matched to a gene: 1. Per the germline V gene, CDR1 is SNHLY and CDR2 is FYNNEI. The CDR3 sequence is 16 residues long. The CDR3 DNA reads as TGTGCCAGCAGGGGACTAGCGGGGACGAACACCGGGGAGCTGTTTTTT. Residues: CASRGLAGTNTGELFF.

The chain couples TRBV27 to TRBJ1-4, with D possibly being TRBD1 (6 bases). V lost 3 bases and J lost 5, with 10 bases in between. CDR1 is MNHEY and CDR2 is SMNVEV in the germline V gene (reference sequence). The CDR3 length is 14 residues. The CDR3 spells CASSLTGPNEKLFF. The CDR3 region has the DNA TGTGCCAGCAGTTTGACAGGCCCCAATGAAAAACTGTTTTTT.

This clone was detected a few times. The chain links TRBV6-5 to TRBJ1-2; 10 bases match TRBD1. V gave up 5 bases and J gave up 3 bases; unmatched junction bases: 6. CDR1 MNHEY and CDR2 SVGAGI come from the germline V gene. This CDR3 is 15 amino acids long. The CDR3 spells CASSPGTGAHYGYTF. The CDR3 DNA sequence: TGTGCCAGCAGTCCCGGGACAGGGGCCCACTATGGCTACACCTTC.

The rearrangement uses TRBV7-9 and TRBJ1-1; unclear D gene. The CDR3 loop spans 14 amino acids. V was trimmed by 0 bases and J by 2 bases, leaving 7 bases between them. Germline-derived CDR1 and CDR2 are SEHNR and FQNEAQ (reference sequence). CDR3 region: CASSLARGNTEAFF. The CDR3, as DNA: TGTGCCAGCAGCTTAGCCCGCGGAAACACTGAAGCTTTCTTT.

The V gene is TRBV30, the J gene TRBJ2-1; maybe TRBD2 (6 bases). The CDR3 runs to 12 residues. Deletions cut 8 bases from V and 2 bases from J, with 10 bases between. Germline V lookup: CDR1 GTSNPN, CDR2 SVGIG (reference sequence). CDR3 bases: TGTGCCGGAGGGTATCCCTACAATGAGCAGTTCTTC. It codes for CAGGYPYNEQFF.

This clone showed up just once. This chain uses TRBV7-9 with TRBJ2-1; 8 bases align to TRBD2. Germline CDR1 reads SEHNR; CDR2 reads FQNEAQ (reference sequence). Germline trimming cut 5 bases from V and 9 bases from J; bases unmatched to any gene: 9. The CDR3 has 14 amino acids. The CDR3 sequence: CASSLGGASIEQFF. The CDR3 bases are TGTGCCAGCAGCCTCGGGGGGGCCAGCATTGAGCAGTTCTTC.

The chain has TRBV5-1 and TRBJ2-1; D remains ambiguous. The CDR3 runs to 15 residues. V lost 4 bases to trimming and J lost 0 bases, with 11 bases between them. In germline, CDR1 is SGHRS, CDR2 YFSETQ. The CDR3 loop reads CASSRTFSSYNEQFF. CDR3 coding DNA: TGCGCCAGCAGCCGTACTTTTAGCTCCTACAATGAGCAGTTCTTC.

The sample holds a few counts of this clone. This chain uses TRBV2 with TRBJ2-6, with D possibly TRBD2 on 5 matching bases. Germline V CDR1 and CDR2: SNHLY, FYNNEI. CDR3 size: 18 residues. Trimming left V 1 base short and J 0 bases short, with 13 bases between. CDR3 sequence reads: CASSEETETISGANVLTF. The CDR3 DNA follows: TGTGCCAGCAGTGAAGAGACGGAGACTATCTCTGGGGCCAACGTCCTGACTTTC.

This clone was seen more than once but under ten times. The CDR3 loop reads CASSSRGDSPLHF. DNA of the CDR3: TGTGCCAGCAGTTCCAGGGGTGATTCACCCCTCCACTTT. The V gene is TRBV27, the J gene TRBJ1-6; TRBD1 is a possible D gene (6 bases). V dropped 4 bases and J dropped 8 bases, with 9 bases sitting between them. The CDR3 sequence is 13 residues long. Germline CDR1 reads MNHEY; CDR2 reads SMNVEV (reference sequence).

This chain's CDR3 is CAWSRQGREGYTF. The CDR3 DNA is TGTGCCTGGAGCCGACAGGGAAGGGAGGGCTACACCTTC. The chain joins TRBV30 to TRBJ1-2, with 7 bases lining up with TRBD1. The germline CDR1 and CDR2 sequences are GTSNPN and SVGIG (reference sequence). V lost 3 bases, J lost 8 bases, and 9 bases stayed unmatched. The CDR3 length is 13 residues.

This chain joins TRBV7-8 and TRBJ2-2; maybe TRBD2 (5 bases). Looked up from germline, CDR1 is SGHVS and CDR2 is FQNEAQ. This CDR3 spans 14 amino acids. Trimming pared 5 bases from V and 6 bases from J, leaving 13 bases between. The CDR3 protein is CASSHRAEPGELFF. The CDR3 DNA follows: TGTGCCAGCAGCCATCGAGCGGAGCCCGGGGAGCTGTTTTTT.

The V gene is TRBV4-3, the J gene TRBJ2-5; D possibly corresponds to TRBD1 (5 bases). Trimming removed 0 bases from V and 5 bases from J, with 13 bases in between. Germline loops: CDR1 LGHNA, CDR2 YSLEER. The CDR3 runs 15 residues. CDR3 sequence (DNA): TGCGCCAGCAGCCAAGACTCAGGGTTGGGGGAGACCCAGTACTTC. Its protein is CASSQDSGLGETQYF.

Comments on this clone: The sample has other DNA sequences that encode this CDR3 too. V gene TRBV27 combines with J gene TRBJ2-7; TRBD1 aligns across 9 bases. CDR1 and CDR2 from the germline V gene are MNHEY and SMNVEV (reference sequence). This CDR3 is 13 amino acids long. With 6 bases clipped from V and 4 bases from J, the junction kept 4 bases outside the gene matches. This chain's CDR3 is CASSGQGTYEQYF. The CDR3 DNA reads as TGTGCCAGCAGCGGACAGGGGACGTACGAGCAGTACTTC.

The chain combines TRBV10-2 with TRBJ1-4; 10 positions agree with TRBD1. This CDR3 contains 15 residues. CDR1 is WSHSY, CDR2 SAAADI, per germline. Trimming at V came to 2 bases and at J to 7 bases, leaving 4 bases not matched to a gene. CDR3 protein: CASSEATGGIEKLFF. For the CDR3, the DNA is TGCGCCAGCAGTGAGGCGACAGGGGGCATTGAAAAACTGTTTTTT.

This chain uses TRBV6-2 or TRBV6-3 with TRBJ2-5, with TRBD2 matching over 7 bases. In germline, CDR1 is MNHEY, CDR2 SVGEGT. The length of the CDR3 is 15 residues. Trimming cost V 0 bases and J 2 bases; bases outside gene matches: 3. CDR3 sequence: CASSYSSSGQETQYF. DNA of the CDR3: TGTGCCAGCAGTTACTCGTCTAGCGGACAAGAGACCCAGTACTTC.

This chain connects TRBV10-2 to TRBJ1-5; 8 bases agree with TRBD1. The germline V gene has CDR1 WSHSY and CDR2 SAAADI. The CDR3 has 16 residues. V gave up 3 bases and J gave up 9 bases; unmatched junction bases: 13. CDR3 bases: TGCGCCAGCAGTGACATCGGGACAGGTCTTCCGCGGCCCCAGCATTTT. Translating it yields CASSDIGTGLPRPQHF.

The chain employs TRBV7-2 and TRBJ1-1; D is ambiguous. V lost 3 bases and J lost 0, with 8 bases in between. Germline values: CDR1 SGHTA, CDR2 FQGNSA. The length of the CDR3 is 14 residues. DNA for the CDR3: TGTGCCAGCAGCTTTTCAGGTCTGAACACTGAAGCTTTCTTT. Its translation: CASSFSGLNTEAFF.

CDR3: CASSNRQGMFGYTF. The CDR3 DNA follows: TGTGCCAGCAGCAACCGACAGGGTATGTTCGGCTACACCTTC. The chain combines TRBV3-1 (or the pseudogene TRBV3-2) with TRBJ1-2; 7 bases agree with TRBD1. The CDR3 is 14 amino acids. Germline V lookup: CDR1 LGHDT, CDR2 YNNKEL (reference sequence). V was clipped by 5 bases and J by 8 bases; unmatched bases: 11.